Following are 23 T cell receptor beta chains from one sample sequenced in a study of T cell responses to AZD1222 COVID-19 vaccine. Generated by immunoSEQ multiplex PCR, the TCRdb table keeps only in-frame clones and is missing some. There are about 140,000 clones in the sample; 80% to 95% occur only once, and around 1.3% lies in the top ten. Sequencing was performed on peripheral blood, taken on day 0 of AZD1222 vaccination. All receptors come from an adult in good health.

The chain carries TRBV11-3 and TRBJ2-1, with D unresolved. V was trimmed by 5 bases and J by 4 bases, leaving 9 bases between them. The CDR3 totals 13 residues. The germline V gene encodes CDR1 SGHNT and CDR2 YENEEA. CDR3 residues: CASSPGRYNEQFF. The DNA for the CDR3 is TGTGCCAGCAGCCCCGGCCGTTACAATGAGCAGTTCTTC.

This clone showed up just once. The chain recombines TRBV7-9 with TRBJ2-7; TRBD1 matches at 7 bases. The CDR3 consists of 12 residues. CDR1 SEHNR and CDR2 FQNEAQ come from the germline V gene (reference sequence). Trimming took 8 bases from V and 2 from J; bases not matched to a gene: 3. CDR3 region: CASGGQAYEQYF. In DNA, the CDR3 is TGTGCCAGCGGAGGACAGGCCTACGAGCAGTACTTC.

The gene calls are TRBV28 and TRBJ1-5, with 8 bases that match TRBD1. Germline V gene sequence: CDR1 MDHEN, CDR2 SYDVKM. The CDR3 contains 16 residues. V shed 8 bases, J shed 4 bases, and the junction held 13 bases outside the gene matches. The CDR3 here is CASRGPGTGQNQPQHF. Written as DNA, the CDR3 is TGTGCCAGCCGAGGGCCCGGGACAGGACAAAATCAGCCCCAGCATTTT.

This chain links TRBV7-9 with TRBJ2-3, with D possibly being TRBD2 (6 bases). V was trimmed by 6 bases and J by 6 bases, leaving 19 bases between them. The CDR3 length is 15 residues. Germline V CDR1 and CDR2: SEHNR, FQNEAQ (reference sequence). CDR3 loop: CASSRGGVRRDTQYF. DNA for the CDR3: TGTGCCAGCAGTAGGGGCGGGGTCCGCAGGGATACGCAGTATTTT. The full variable domain, in which reference TRBV7-9 and TRBJ2-3 provide the parts outside the CDR3, is DTGVSQNPRHKITKRGQNVTFRCDPISEHNRLYWYRQTLGQGPEFLTYFQNEAQLEKSRLLSDRFSAERPKGSFSTLEIQRTEQGDSAMYLCASSRGGVRRDTQYFGPGTRLTVL.

The CDR3 protein is CASTMDRGASNQPQHF. The CDR3 DNA reads TGTGCCAGCACGATGGACAGGGGAGCTAGCAATCAGCCCCAGCATTTT. The chain carries TRBV2 and TRBJ1-5; 9 bases line up with TRBD1. V shed 7 bases and J 0 bases; nucleotides not matched to a gene: 7. CDR3 length: 16 amino acids. Germline CDR1 reads SNHLY; CDR2 reads FYNNEI.

DNA of the CDR3: TGCAGCGTAACAGGGGACCCGGACCACACTGAAGCTTTCTTT. The encoded protein is CSVTGDPDHTEAFF. This chain joins TRBV29-1 and TRBJ1-1, with TRBD1 matching over 7 bases. This CDR3 comprises 14 residues. Germline assignment: CDR1 SQVTM and CDR2 ANQGSEA. The trim removed 6 bases at V and 3 bases at J, leaving 10 bases unmatched.

The table lists this clone with a few counts. This rearrangement joins TRBV19 to TRBJ1-5; maybe TRBD1 (5 bases). Trimming took 5 bases from V and 4 from J, leaving 15 bases between them. This CDR3 is 15 amino acids long. Germline assignment: CDR1 LNHDA and CDR2 SQIVND (reference sequence). The CDR3 sequence is CASSPEGPINQPQHF. The CDR3 nucleotides read TGTGCCAGTAGTCCGGAGGGGCCAATAAATCAGCCCCAGCATTTT. Supplemented by reference TRBV19 and TRBJ1-5, the full variable domain reads DGGITQSPKYLFRKEGQNVTLSCEQNLNHDAMYWYRQDPGQGLRLIYYSQIVNDFQKGDIAEGYSVSREKKESFPLTVTSAQKNPTAFYLCASSPEGPINQPQHFGDGTRLSIL.

V gene TRBV6-4 combines with J gene TRBJ2-1, with 8 bases that match TRBD2. CDR1 is MRHNA, CDR2 SNTAGT, per germline. The CDR3 sequence is 15 residues long. V lost 3 bases to trimming and J lost 4 bases; unmatched junction nucleotides: 5. CDR3 DNA sequence: TGTGCCAGCAGTGAGTCTCTAGCGGGTTACAATGAGCAGTTCTTC. This sequence encodes CASSESLAGYNEQFF.

V usage is TRBV19 and J usage is TRBJ1-6; D is unclear. Germline V lookup: CDR1 LNHDA, CDR2 SQIVND (reference sequence). The CDR3 is 15 residues long. V gave up 3 bases and J gave up 0 bases, with 6 bases separating them. The CDR3 reads CASSIYSSYNSPLHF. In DNA, the CDR3 is TGTGCCAGTAGTATCTACAGCTCCTATAATTCACCCCTCCACTTT.

V usage is TRBV3-1 (or the pseudogene TRBV3-2) and J usage is TRBJ2-7; D ambiguous. The germline gives CDR1 LGHDT, CDR2 YNNKEL (reference sequence). CDR3 size: 19 residues. Trimming removed 2 bases at V and 1 base at J, with 24 bases between. CDR3 in amino acids: CASSQYNEPFLGGSYEQYF. In DNA form, the CDR3 reads TGTGCCAGCAGCCAATATAATGAGCCCTTTCTTGGCGGATCCTACGAGCAGTACTTC.

The chain combines TRBV5-4 with TRBJ1-4; D is perhaps TRBD1 (6 bases). CDR1 is SGHNT and CDR2 is YYREEE in the germline V gene (reference sequence). The CDR3 sequence is 14 residues long. V dropped 4 bases and J dropped 8 bases, with 15 bases sitting between them. The CDR3 here is CASSPGGREEKLFF. DNA of the CDR3: TGTGCCAGCAGCCCCGGGGGCAGGGAAGAAAAACTGTTTTTT. Drawing the rest from reference TRBV5-4 and TRBJ1-4, the complete variable domain is ETGVTQSPTHLIKTRGQQVTLRCSSQSGHNTVSWYQQALGQGPQFIFQYYREEENGRGNFPPRFSGLQFPNYSSELNVNALELDDSALYLCASSPGGREEKLFFGSGTQLSVL.

The V and J genes are TRBV30 and TRBJ1-6; D is uncertain. There are 13 residues in the CDR3. Looked up from germline, CDR1 is GTSNPN and CDR2 is SVGIG (reference sequence). V lost 0 bases and J lost 5, with 5 bases in between. The CDR3, as DNA: TGTGCCTGGAGTGTCAGCGATAATTCACCCCTCCACTTT. This gives the protein CAWSVSDNSPLHF.

The chain employs TRBV10-3 and TRBJ1-2; 9 nucleotides align to TRBD1. Trimming removed 2 bases from V and 4 bases from J; junction bases left unmatched: 11. The CDR3 extends over 17 amino acids. In germline, CDR1 is ENHRY, CDR2 SYGVKD. For the CDR3, the DNA is TGTGCCATCAGTGAGATTCGGACAGGGGTGGGCATCTATGGCTACACCTTC. This translates into CAISEIRTGVGIYGYTF.

The chain has TRBV25-1 and TRBJ2-2, with D maybe TRBD1 (5 bases). Trimming shortened V by 10 bases and J by 7 bases, and 10 bases separated the two germline ends. The CDR3 is 11 amino acids. Germline assignment: CDR1 MGHDK and CDR2 SYGVNS. The CDR3 bases are TGTGCCACCTCACAGGTCGGGGAGCTGTTTTTT. This encodes CATSQVGELFF.

The chain combines TRBV7-3 with TRBJ1-1, with a possible D match to TRBD1 (5 bases). Germline-derived CDR1 and CDR2 are SGHTA and FQGTGA. The CDR3 consists of 14 residues. The ends were cut back, 1 base at V and 11 bases at J, with 17 bases in the middle. CDR3: CASSLIPGTGGAFF. CDR3 DNA: TGTGCCAGCAGCTTAATTCCGGGGACCGGAGGTGCTTTCTTT.

V and J are TRBV2 and TRBJ1-1, with unresolved D. This CDR3 contains 12 residues. Trimming pared 2 bases from V and 4 bases from J, leaving 5 bases between. Germline V CDR1 and CDR2: SNHLY, FYNNEI. The CDR3 bases are TGTGCCAGCAGTGAAAGGCTCACTGAAGCTTTCTTT. Translated, it gives CASSERLTEAFF.

The chain combines TRBV6-5 with TRBJ1-2; the D gene is possibly TRBD1 (5 bases). V was pared by 10 bases and J by 1 base, with 13 bases between. Germline V CDR1 and CDR2: MNHEY, SVGAGI. The CDR3 is made up of 13 amino acids. The chain's CDR3 is CATMGQLNYGYTF. In DNA, the CDR3 is TGTGCCACCATGGGGCAGCTTAACTATGGCTACACCTTC.

This rearrangement joins TRBV6-1 to TRBJ1-1; no definite D call. The CDR3 consists of 13 residues. Trimming removed 0 bases from V and 2 bases from J, with 4 bases in between. Germline V lookup: CDR1 MNHNS, CDR2 SASEGT. The CDR3 sequence is CASSEASNTEAFF. The CDR3 DNA follows: TGTGCCAGCAGTGAAGCGAGTAACACTGAAGCTTTCTTT.

CDR3 protein: CASRTGFGQPQHF. CDR3 sequence (DNA): TGTGCCAGCCGGACAGGGTTTGGTCAGCCCCAGCATTTT. The chain combines TRBV27 with TRBJ1-5; 8 nucleotides agree with TRBD1. The CDR3 contains 13 residues. Germline CDR1 MNHEY, CDR2 SMNVEV (reference sequence). With V trimmed by 8 bases and J by 6 bases, 6 bases remained unmatched.

The V call is TRBV7-9, the J call TRBJ2-7, with 7 nucleotides matching TRBD2. The CDR3 has 14 amino acids. Germline V gives CDR1 SEHNR, CDR2 FQNEAQ (reference sequence). With V trimmed by 6 bases and J by 0 bases, 5 bases remained unmatched. In DNA, the CDR3 is TGTGCCAGCAGTCTAAGCGGGATCTCCTACGAGCAGTACTTC. Its protein product is CASSLSGISYEQYF. Using reference TRBV7-9 and TRBJ2-7 for the parts outside the CDR3, the full variable domain is DTGVSQNPRHKITKRGQNVTFRCDPISEHNRLYWYRQTLGQGPEFLTYFQNEAQLEKSRLLSDRFSAERPKGSFSTLEIQRTEQGDSAMYLCASSLSGISYEQYFGPGTRLTVT.

The chain is built from TRBV3-1 (or the pseudogene TRBV3-2) and TRBJ1-2, with D possibly being TRBD1 (6 bases). The CDR3 has 14 residues. CDR1 and CDR2 from the germline V gene are LGHDT and YNNKEL (reference sequence). V shed 6 bases and J shed 7 bases, with 18 bases lying between them. CDR3 bases: TGTGCCAGCAGTCTTAAAGGACAGTCGGGTGGCTACACCTTC. It specifies CASSLKGQSGGYTF.

The chain employs TRBV19 and TRBJ2-5; D could derive from TRBD1 or TRBD2 (5 bases each). CDR1 is LNHDA and CDR2 is SQIVND in the germline V gene (reference sequence). V was shortened by 3 bases and J by 5 bases, with 13 bases between the two germline ends. CDR3 length equals 14 residues. In DNA, the CDR3 is TGTGCCAGTAGTATCGGCAGGGACGGGGAGACCCAGTACTTC. This sequence encodes CASSIGRDGETQYF.

The rearrangement uses TRBV5-1 and TRBJ1-3; possibly TRBD1 for D (5 bases). The V and J ends lost 0 bases and 0 bases respectively, with 19 bases between them. CDR1 is SGHRS, CDR2 YFSETQ, per germline. The CDR3 extends over 19 amino acids. The CDR3 coding sequence is TGCGCCAGCAGCTTGGGTGTATGGCCCGGGGACGACTCTGGAAACACCATATATTTT. It encodes CASSLGVWPGDDSGNTIYF.